This is a list of T cell receptor beta chains from one sample in a study of T cell responses to AZD1222 COVID-19 vaccine. TCRdb keeps only in-frame clones here, not all; method: immunoSEQ multiplex PCR. The sample shows 120,000 to 150,000 clones, roughly nine tenths of them seen only once. The source material was peripheral blood, sampled on day 0 of AZD1222 vaccination. The receptors come from an adult in good health. Each CDR3 is given with its conserved first and last residue. Fields, in order: D gene, J gene, V gene, CDR3 protein. A D gene is named only where the DNA matches it firmly.

TRBD2 TRBJ2-3 TRBV24-1 CATQGLAGGPGADTQYF
NA TRBJ2-7 TRBV4-3 CASSLQGSSSYEQYF
NA TRBJ1-6 TRBV28 CASSTWGGSGSPLHF
TRBD1 TRBJ1-6 TRBV2 CAGRRQGINSPLHF
TRBD1 TRBJ2-7 TRBV19 CASSTRQGGTYEQYF
NA TRBJ1-1 TRBV28 CASSWTVPEAFF
NA TRBJ1-2 TRBV3-1/TRBV3-2 CASSRRRDGVSGYTF
NA TRBJ1-5 TRBV6-4 CASILRTDDQPQHF
NA TRBJ2-5 TRBV6-5 CASEKGPQETQYF
TRBD1 TRBJ1-2 TRBV28 CASSSRDRVSSRGYTF
TRBD2 TRBJ2-1 TRBV18 CASSPTSKNEQFF
NA TRBJ2-6 TRBV24-1 CATSDFAGSGANVLTF
TRBD1 TRBJ2-5 TRBV5-1 CASSLEGAGETQYF
TRBD2 TRBJ2-3 TRBV13 CASSGGLAGTDTQYF
NA TRBJ2-5 TRBV3-1/TRBV3-2 CASSPFGGGILETQYF
NA TRBJ1-5 TRBV15 CATSRVGGAGNQPQHF
NA TRBJ2-4 TRBV10-3 CAISDGRSGPGQNIQYF
TRBD2 TRBJ2-2 TRBV6-2/TRBV6-3 CASSYPLAGGHTGELFF
TRBD2 TRBJ2-1 TRBV5-4 CASSYGLATYNEQFF
NA TRBJ2-7 TRBV11-2 CASSFSGFSFYEQYF